This entry lists 2 T cell receptor beta chains sequenced from one sample in a study of cytomegalovirus exposure and HLA in healthy donors. PCR primers comprised 60 Vbeta and 13 Jbeta primers. The table came from immunoSEQ multiplex PCR; TCRdb's copy has only in-frame clones and leaves some out. Seen in this sample are 150,000 or so clones; the ten most common clones hold 1.5% to 2%. Input material: PBMCs. The origin of the receptors is a woman between 50 and 59 years old in good health and CMV-seronegative.

The chain recombines TRBV9 with TRBJ1-6; maybe TRBD1 (6 bases). The CDR3 is 14 amino acids. V was cut by 4 bases and J by 4 bases, with 9 bases left in between. In germline, CDR1 is SGDLS, CDR2 YYNGEE. This CDR3 reads CASSPGQYNSPLHF. CDR3 coding DNA: TGTGCCAGCAGCCCTGGACAGTATAATTCACCCCTCCACTTT.

The chain uses TRBV2 and TRBJ1-1; D gene ambiguous. The germline CDR1 and CDR2 sequences are SNHLY and FYNNEI. This CDR3 region has 14 residues. Trimming removed 6 bases at V and 1 base at J, with 12 bases between. CDR3 in amino acids: CASRVAGRNTEAFF. The CDR3 DNA sequence: TGTGCCAGCAGGGTGGCAGGAAGGAACACTGAAGCTTTCTTT.